This passage covers 21 T cell receptor beta chains from one sample sequenced in a study of OX40 agonist ivuxolimab in advanced cancers. Produced via immunoSEQ multiplex PCR; TCRdb's table is partial and in-frame only. The repertoire holds about 60,000 clones, with around 87% as singletons. Source: CD4+ or CD8+ T cells sorted from blood, taken in a trial of the OX40 agonist ivuxolimab. The receptors here all came from an adult with an advanced solid tumor such as melanoma, head and neck, liver or kidney cancer.

The CDR3 DNA follows: TGCGCCAGCAGCCAATTGATGGATACGCAGTATTTT. Translation: CASSQLMDTQYF. V usage is TRBV4-1 and J usage is TRBJ2-3; no clear D. The germline V gene has CDR1 MGHRA and CDR2 YSYEKL. Trimming stripped 2 bases from V and 6 bases from J, with 6 bases between. This CDR3 contains 12 residues.

The V and J genes are TRBV27 and TRBJ1-2, with D tentatively TRBD1 (6 bases). With 3 bases removed from V and 6 bases from J, the gap between germline ends came to 11 bases. The germline V gene has CDR1 MNHEY and CDR2 SMNVEV (reference sequence). CDR3 length: 13 residues. The DNA for the CDR3 is TGTGCCAGCAGTTTGAGGGGGAGGAATGGCTACACCTTC. Protein product: CASSLRGRNGYTF.

This rearrangement joins TRBV6-4 to TRBJ2-2; D unclear. The V gene lost 2 bases and the J gene lost 5 bases, with 6 bases spanning the gap. This CDR3 region has 13 residues. CDR1 and CDR2 from the germline V gene are MRHNA and SNTAGT. This CDR3 reads CASSDIGTGELFF. The CDR3 bases are TGTGCCAGCAGTGACATCGGGACCGGGGAGCTGTTTTTT.

There are a few counts of this clone. V gene TRBV11-2 combines with J gene TRBJ2-3; D unclear. V lost 0 bases to trimming and J lost 0 bases, with 13 bases between them. The CDR3 loop spans 17 amino acids. Germline V lookup: CDR1 SGHAT, CDR2 FQNNGV. CDR3 sequence: CASSLDSAAPSTDTQYF. The CDR3 nucleotides read TGTGCCAGCAGCTTAGATTCCGCGGCTCCTAGCACAGATACGCAGTATTTT.

This clone has just one count. The rearrangement links TRBV2 to TRBJ1-5; D remains ambiguous. Looked up from germline, CDR1 is SNHLY and CDR2 is FYNNEI. This CDR3 comprises 15 residues. V was shortened by 1 base and J by 0 bases, with 7 bases between the two germline ends. The CDR3 protein is CASSEGRNSNQPQHF. The CDR3 nucleotides are TGTGCCAGCAGTGAAGGCAGGAATAGCAATCAGCCCCAGCATTTT.

This clone was seen a few times. This chain links TRBV6-1 with TRBJ2-3; 9 bases agree with TRBD2. The germline gives CDR1 MNHNS, CDR2 SASEGT. There are 13 residues in the CDR3. J gave up 1 base and V 9 bases, and 2 bases lay outside the gene matches. The CDR3 reads CASSGSRTDTQYF. CDR3 coding DNA: TGTGCCAGTAGCGGGAGCCGCACAGATACGCAGTATTTT.

This rearrangement joins TRBV27 to TRBJ1-2; D call uncertain. Germline loops: CDR1 MNHEY, CDR2 SMNVEV (reference sequence). V lost 5 bases, J lost 1 base, and 14 bases lay in between. The CDR3 contains 15 residues. CDR3 DNA sequence: TGTGCCAGCAGTCCTGGCCCAGCAGATAACTATGGCTACACCTTC. Its protein is CASSPGPADNYGYTF.

V is TRBV5-1 and J is TRBJ2-1; no reliable D call. V lost 4 bases, J lost 2 bases, and 13 bases lay in between. This CDR3 comprises 15 residues. Per germline, CDR1 SGHRS and CDR2 YFSETQ. The CDR3 region is CASSEPAAAYNEQFF. CDR3 sequence (DNA): TGCGCCAGCAGCGAGCCCGCAGCAGCCTACAATGAGCAGTTCTTC.

This chain connects TRBV4-1 to TRBJ2-1; D unresolved. Trimming removed 3 bases at V and 3 bases at J, with 0 bases between. The CDR3 loop spans 11 amino acids. The germline CDR1 and CDR2 sequences are MGHRA and YSYEKL. CDR3 protein: CASSHYNEQFF. For the CDR3, the DNA is TGCGCCAGCAGCCACTACAATGAGCAGTTCTTC.

The chain carries TRBV29-1 and TRBJ2-1; D uncertain. V was clipped by 8 bases and J by 7 bases, with 15 bases between them. CDR3 length: 12 amino acids. Germline assignment: CDR1 SQVTM and CDR2 ANQGSEA. This CDR3 is CSIGPRWNEQFF. Written as DNA, the CDR3 is TGCAGCATTGGGCCCCGCTGGAATGAGCAGTTCTTC.

J is TRBJ2-4 and V is TRBV9; 7 bases are a match to TRBD2. The J segment lost 0 bases and the V segment lost 4 bases, leaving 4 bases of the junction unmatched. Germline V CDR1 and CDR2: SGDLS, YYNGEE. This CDR3 contains 15 residues. CDR3 DNA sequence: TGTGCCAGCAGCCCCTCGGGGGGAGCCAAAAACATTCAGTACTTC. This translates into CASSPSGGAKNIQYF.

The chain recombines TRBV5-6 with TRBJ2-2; 8 bases match TRBD1. V trimming: 4 bases; J trimming: 4 bases; junction bases outside the gene matches: 9. Germline V gene sequence: CDR1 SGHDT, CDR2 YYEEEE. The CDR3 is 16 residues long. This CDR3 is CASSPWTGRGTGELFF. CDR3 bases: TGTGCCAGCAGCCCTTGGACAGGGCGCGGCACCGGGGAGCTGTTTTTT. Full variable domain (missing parts from reference TRBV5-6 and TRBJ2-2): DAGVTQSPTHLIKTRGQQVTLRCSPKSGHDTVSWYQQALGQGPQFIFQYYEEEERQRGNFPDRFSGHQFPNYSSELNVNALLLGDSALYLCASSPWTGRGTGELFFGEGSRLTVL.

The chain employs TRBV27 and TRBJ2-2; perhaps TRBD2 as D (5 bases). The CDR3 totals 13 residues. Trimming removed 3 bases at V and 5 bases at J, with 7 bases between. Germline V gene data show CDR1 as MNHEY and CDR2 as SMNVEV (reference sequence). CDR3 DNA sequence: TGTGCCAGCAGTTTGAGGACTACCGGGGAGCTGTTTTTT. Translation: CASSLRTTGELFF.

The chain is built from TRBV7-9 and TRBJ2-7, with 9 bases lining up with TRBD2. CDR1 and CDR2 (germline): SEHNR, FQNEAQ (reference sequence). The CDR3 loop spans 14 amino acids. The J segment lost 2 bases and the V segment lost 4 bases, leaving 3 bases of the junction unmatched. The CDR3 bases are TGTGCCAGCAGCTCCTTAGCGGGGGCCTACGAGCAGTACTTC. Protein product: CASSSLAGAYEQYF. The full variable domain, rest sourced from reference TRBV7-9 and TRBJ2-7, is DTGVSQNPRHKITKRGQNVTFRCDPISEHNRLYWYRQTLGQGPEFLTYFQNEAQLEKSRLLSDRFSAERPKGSFSTLEIQRTEQGDSAMYLCASSSLAGAYEQYFGPGTRLTVT.

The chain employs TRBV5-1 and TRBJ2-4; 9 bases are a match to TRBD1. CDR1 and CDR2 from the germline V gene are SGHRS and YFSETQ. This CDR3 comprises 15 residues. The junction had 6 bases not matched to a gene; V was cut back by 0 bases and J by 8 bases. Here the CDR3 DNA reads TGCGCCAGCAGCTTGGAAACAGGGGGCTTAGACATTCAGTACTTC. Translated, it gives CASSLETGGLDIQYF.

The CDR3 is CASSPGQGTDTQYF. The CDR3 region has the DNA TGTGCCAGCAGCCCGGGACAGGGTACAGATACGCAGTATTTT. The chain combines TRBV5-8 with TRBJ2-3, with 9 positions matching TRBD1. The CDR3 runs to 14 residues. With V trimmed by 4 bases and J by 3 bases, 3 bases remained unmatched. Looked up from germline, CDR1 is SGHTS and CDR2 is YDEGEE.

There are a few counts of this clone. The gene calls are TRBV5-8 and TRBJ2-1, with unresolved D. The V and J ends lost 0 bases and 2 bases respectively, with 12 bases between them. This CDR3 contains 16 residues. Germline lookup yields CDR1 SGHTS and CDR2 YDEGEE. The CDR3: CASSLGHMLTYNEQFF. In nucleotides, the CDR3 is TGTGCCAGCAGCTTGGGTCATATGCTCACCTACAATGAGCAGTTCTTC.

This sequence joins TRBV5-1 and TRBJ2-1, with TRBD2 matching over 8 bases. The trim removed 2 bases at V and 1 base at J, leaving 11 bases unmatched. The CDR3 contains 18 residues. Germline V gene data show CDR1 as SGHRS and CDR2 as YFSETQ. CDR3 sequence (DNA): TGCGCCAGCAGCTTCGGGGTGGTAGCGGGAATATCCTACAATGAGCAGTTCTTC. Translation: CASSFGVVAGISYNEQFF.

The chain employs TRBV7-2 and TRBJ2-1, with a tentative D call TRBD2 (5 bases). Germline values: CDR1 SGHTA, CDR2 FQGNSA. CDR3 length equals 15 residues. V gave up 1 base and J gave up 5 bases, with 12 bases separating them. In nucleotides, the CDR3 is TGTGCCAGCAGCTTAGGGTCTAGCAGACACAATGAGCAGTTCTTC. Its translation: CASSLGSSRHNEQFF. The whole variable domain, filled in from reference TRBV7-2 and TRBJ2-1, reads GAGVSQSPSNKVTEKGKDVELRCDPISGHTALYWYRQSLGQGLEFLIYFQGNSAPDKSGLPSDRFSAERTGGSVSTLTIQRTQQEDSAVYLCASSLGSSRHNEQFFGPGTRLTVL.

This chain connects TRBV5-1 to TRBJ1-1, with D possibly being TRBD1 (5 bases). V shed 7 bases and J shed 5 bases, with 18 bases lying between them. Germline V gene lookup returns CDR1 SGHRS and CDR2 YFSETQ. The CDR3 is made up of 14 amino acids. CDR3 sequence (DNA): TGCGCCAGCTCGGGAGGCAGGGTATCGACTGAAGCTTTCTTT. Protein: CASSGGRVSTEAFF.

The chain uses TRBV6-6 and TRBJ2-1; D possibly corresponds to TRBD2 (5 bases). V dropped 10 bases and J dropped 8 bases, with 9 bases sitting between them. The CDR3 spans 10 residues. Germline CDR1 is MNHNY and CDR2 is SVGAGI (reference sequence). The CDR3 loop reads CATAGDEQFF. The CDR3 DNA reads as TGTGCCACCGCGGGTGATGAGCAGTTCTTC.